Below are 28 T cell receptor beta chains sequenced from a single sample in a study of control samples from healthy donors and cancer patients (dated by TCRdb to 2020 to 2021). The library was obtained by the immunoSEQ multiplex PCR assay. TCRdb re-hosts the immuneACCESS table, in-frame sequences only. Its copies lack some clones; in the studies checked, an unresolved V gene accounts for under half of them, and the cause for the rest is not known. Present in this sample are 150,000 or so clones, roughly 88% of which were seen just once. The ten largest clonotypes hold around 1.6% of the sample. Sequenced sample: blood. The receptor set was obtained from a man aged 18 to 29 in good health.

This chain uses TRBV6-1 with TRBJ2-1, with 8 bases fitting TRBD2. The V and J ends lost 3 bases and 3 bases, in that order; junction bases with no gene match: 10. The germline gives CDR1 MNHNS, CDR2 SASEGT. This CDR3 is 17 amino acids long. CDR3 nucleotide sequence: TGTGCCAGCAGTGACCAAGCGGGGGCTTCTCTCTACAATGAGCAGTTCTTC. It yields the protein CASSDQAGASLYNEQFF.

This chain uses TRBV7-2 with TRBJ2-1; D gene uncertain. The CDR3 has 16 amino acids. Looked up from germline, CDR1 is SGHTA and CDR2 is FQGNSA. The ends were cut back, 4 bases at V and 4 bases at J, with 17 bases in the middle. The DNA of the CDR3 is TGTGCCAGCAGCTCCTTTGAGCGCGTCCTTTACAATGAGCAGTTCTTC. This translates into CASSSFERVLYNEQFF.

The CDR3: CASSANAPVQGKWDTEAFF. The CDR3 nucleotides read TGTGCCAGCAGTGCCAATGCCCCCGTACAGGGTAAGTGGGACACTGAAGCTTTCTTT. The rearrangement uses TRBV28 and TRBJ1-1; D perhaps matches TRBD1 (6 bases). This CDR3 is built from 19 residues. Between the trimmed V and J ends, which lost 5 bases and 3 bases, there was a span of 28 bases. Germline-derived CDR1 and CDR2 are MDHEN and SYDVKM.

CDR3 in DNA: TGTGCCTGGAGTGTAAACTTCTACGAGCAGTACTTC. This translates into CAWSVNFYEQYF. The chain couples TRBV30 to TRBJ2-7; D gene ambiguous. The germline CDR1 and CDR2 sequences are GTSNPN and SVGIG (reference sequence). The CDR3 totals 12 residues. Between the trimmed V and J ends, which lost 0 bases and 3 bases, there was a span of 6 bases.

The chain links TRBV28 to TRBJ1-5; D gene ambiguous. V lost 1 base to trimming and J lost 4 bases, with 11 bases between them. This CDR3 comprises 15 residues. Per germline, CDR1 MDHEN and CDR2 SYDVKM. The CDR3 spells CASSLSAGRNQPQHF. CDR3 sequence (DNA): TGTGCCAGCAGTTTATCGGCTGGAAGGAATCAGCCCCAGCATTTT.

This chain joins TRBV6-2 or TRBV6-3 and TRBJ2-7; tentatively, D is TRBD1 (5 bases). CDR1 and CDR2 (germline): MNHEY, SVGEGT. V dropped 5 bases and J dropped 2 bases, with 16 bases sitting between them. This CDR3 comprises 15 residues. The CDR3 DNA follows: TGTGCCAGCAGTGGGCATCTGACAGTACCCTACGAGCAGTACTTC. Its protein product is CASSGHLTVPYEQYF.

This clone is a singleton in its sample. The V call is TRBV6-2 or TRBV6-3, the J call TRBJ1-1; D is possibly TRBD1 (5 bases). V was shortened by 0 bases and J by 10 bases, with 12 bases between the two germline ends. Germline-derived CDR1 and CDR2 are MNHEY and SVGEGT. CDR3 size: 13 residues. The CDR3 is CASSYSPGDRAFF. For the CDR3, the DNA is TGTGCCAGCAGTTACTCACCTGGGGACCGAGCTTTCTTT.

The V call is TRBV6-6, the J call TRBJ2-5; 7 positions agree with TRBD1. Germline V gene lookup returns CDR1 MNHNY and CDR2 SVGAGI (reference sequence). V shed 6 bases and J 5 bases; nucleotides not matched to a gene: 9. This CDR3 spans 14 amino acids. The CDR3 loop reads CASSQGQTTETQYF. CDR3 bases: TGTGCCAGCAGCCAGGGACAGACTACGGAGACCCAGTACTTC.

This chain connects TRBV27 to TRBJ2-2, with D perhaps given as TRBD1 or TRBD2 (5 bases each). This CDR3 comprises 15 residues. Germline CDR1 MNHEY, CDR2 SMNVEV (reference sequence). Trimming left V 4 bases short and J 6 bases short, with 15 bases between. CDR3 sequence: CASSSRGGRAGELFF. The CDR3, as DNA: TGTGCCAGCAGTTCCCGGGGCGGGCGGGCCGGGGAGCTGTTTTTT.

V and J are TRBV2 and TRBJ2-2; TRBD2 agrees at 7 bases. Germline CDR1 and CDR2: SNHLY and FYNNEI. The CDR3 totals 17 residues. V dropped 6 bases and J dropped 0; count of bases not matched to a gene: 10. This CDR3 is CASRFGGYSANTGELFF. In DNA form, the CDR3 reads TGTGCCAGCAGATTCGGGGGGTATTCCGCGAACACCGGGGAGCTGTTTTTT.

The CDR3 protein is CASSPYNNEQFF. Here the CDR3 DNA reads TGTGCCAGCAGCCCCTATAACAATGAGCAGTTCTTC. This chain joins TRBV11-1 and TRBJ2-1; the D is unclear. The CDR3 is 12 residues long. Between the trimmed V and J ends, which lost 5 bases and 5 bases, there was a span of 7 bases. Germline CDR1 and CDR2: SGHAT and FQDESV (reference sequence).

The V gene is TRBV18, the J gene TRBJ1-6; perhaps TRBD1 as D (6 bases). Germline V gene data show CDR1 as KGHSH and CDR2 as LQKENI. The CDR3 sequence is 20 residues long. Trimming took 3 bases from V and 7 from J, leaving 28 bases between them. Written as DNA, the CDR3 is TGTGCCAGCTCACCTCTGAGTTTTTACACAGGGACCGTAAACAATTCACCCCTCCACTTT. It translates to CASSPLSFYTGTVNNSPLHF.

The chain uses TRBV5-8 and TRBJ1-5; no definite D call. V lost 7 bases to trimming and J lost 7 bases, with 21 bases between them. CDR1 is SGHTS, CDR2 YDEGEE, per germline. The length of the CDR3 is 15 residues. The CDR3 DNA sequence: TGTGCCAGCGGCGACGAAGACAAGGTTTGGCAGCCCCAGCATTTT. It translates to CASGDEDKVWQPQHF.

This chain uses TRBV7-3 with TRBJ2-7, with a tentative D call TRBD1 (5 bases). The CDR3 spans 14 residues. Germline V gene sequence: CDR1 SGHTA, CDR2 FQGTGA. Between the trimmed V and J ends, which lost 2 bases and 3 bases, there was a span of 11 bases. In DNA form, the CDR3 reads TGTGCCAGCAGCTTATACCAGGGTAGCTACGAGCAGTACTTC. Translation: CASSLYQGSYEQYF.

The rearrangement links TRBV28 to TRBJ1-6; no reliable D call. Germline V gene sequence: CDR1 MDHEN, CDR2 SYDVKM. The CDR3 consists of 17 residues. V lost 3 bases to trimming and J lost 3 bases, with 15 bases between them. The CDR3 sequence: CASSFSTSAVYNSPLHF. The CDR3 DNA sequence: TGTGCCAGCAGTTTTAGTACGTCGGCCGTCTATAATTCACCCCTCCACTTT.

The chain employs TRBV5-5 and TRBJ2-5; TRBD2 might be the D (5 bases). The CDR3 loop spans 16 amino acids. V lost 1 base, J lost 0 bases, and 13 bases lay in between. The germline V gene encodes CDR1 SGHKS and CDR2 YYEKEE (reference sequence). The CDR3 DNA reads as TGTGCCAGCAGCTTGTGGGGAGTTACTGACCAAGAGACCCAGTACTTC. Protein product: CASSLWGVTDQETQYF.

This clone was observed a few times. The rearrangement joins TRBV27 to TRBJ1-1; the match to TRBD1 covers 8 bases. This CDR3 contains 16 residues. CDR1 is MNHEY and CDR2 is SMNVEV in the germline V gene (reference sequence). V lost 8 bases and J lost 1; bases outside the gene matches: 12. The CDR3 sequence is CASGGQGGGENTEAFF. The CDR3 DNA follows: TGTGCCAGCGGCGGACAGGGCGGGGGGGAGAACACTGAAGCTTTCTTT.

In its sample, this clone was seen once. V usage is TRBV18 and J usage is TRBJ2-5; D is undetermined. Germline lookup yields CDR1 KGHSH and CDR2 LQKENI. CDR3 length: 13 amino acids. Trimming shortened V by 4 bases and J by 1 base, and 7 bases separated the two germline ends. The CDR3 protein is CASSQQIQETQYF. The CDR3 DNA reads TGTGCCAGCTCACAGCAGATCCAAGAGACCCAGTACTTC.

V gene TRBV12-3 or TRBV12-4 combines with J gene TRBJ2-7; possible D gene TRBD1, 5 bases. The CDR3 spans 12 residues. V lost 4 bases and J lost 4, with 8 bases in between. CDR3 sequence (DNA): TGTGCCAGCAGTTCCCAGGGTTACGAGCAGTACTTC. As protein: CASSSQGYEQYF.

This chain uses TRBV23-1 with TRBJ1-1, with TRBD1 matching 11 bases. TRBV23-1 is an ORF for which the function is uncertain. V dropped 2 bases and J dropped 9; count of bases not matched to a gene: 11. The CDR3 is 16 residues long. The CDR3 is CASSQVENGQGAQAFF. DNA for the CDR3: TGCGCCAGCAGTCAAGTCGAAAACGGACAGGGGGCCCAAGCTTTCTTT.

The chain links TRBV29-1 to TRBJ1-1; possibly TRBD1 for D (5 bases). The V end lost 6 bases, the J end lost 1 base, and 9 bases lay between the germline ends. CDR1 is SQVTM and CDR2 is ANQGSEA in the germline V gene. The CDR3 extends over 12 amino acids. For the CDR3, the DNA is TGCAGCGTGACAGACGGGAACACTGAAGCTTTCTTT. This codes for CSVTDGNTEAFF. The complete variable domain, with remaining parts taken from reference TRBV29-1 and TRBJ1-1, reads SAVISQKPSRDICQRGTSLTIQCQVDSQVTMMFWYRQQPGQSLTLIATANQGSEATYESGFVIDKFPISRPNLTFSTLTVSNMSPEDSSIYLCSVTDGNTEAFFGQGTRLTVV.

Here the CDR3 reads CASSLDRVAGNTIYF. CDR3 nucleotides: TGTGCCAGCAGCCTAGACAGGGTTGCTGGAAACACCATATATTTT. This sequence joins TRBV7-2 and TRBJ1-3; 7 bases agree with TRBD1. The J segment lost 2 bases and the V segment lost 5 bases, leaving 6 bases of the junction unmatched. Germline values: CDR1 SGHTA, CDR2 FQGNSA. There are 15 residues in the CDR3.

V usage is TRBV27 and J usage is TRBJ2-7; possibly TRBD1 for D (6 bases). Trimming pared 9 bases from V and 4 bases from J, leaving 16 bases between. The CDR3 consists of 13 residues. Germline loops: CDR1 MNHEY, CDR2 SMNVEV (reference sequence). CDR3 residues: CASAIFRGYEQYF. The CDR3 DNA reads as TGTGCCAGTGCGATCTTCAGGGGATACGAGCAGTACTTC.

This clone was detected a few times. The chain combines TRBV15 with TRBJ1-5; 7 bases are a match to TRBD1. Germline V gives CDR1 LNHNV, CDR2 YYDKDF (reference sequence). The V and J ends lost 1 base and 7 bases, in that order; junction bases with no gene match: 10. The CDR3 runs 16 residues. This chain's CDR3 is CATSRGQTGYGQPQHF. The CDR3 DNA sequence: TGTGCCACCAGCAGAGGGCAGACAGGGTACGGCCAGCCCCAGCATTTT.

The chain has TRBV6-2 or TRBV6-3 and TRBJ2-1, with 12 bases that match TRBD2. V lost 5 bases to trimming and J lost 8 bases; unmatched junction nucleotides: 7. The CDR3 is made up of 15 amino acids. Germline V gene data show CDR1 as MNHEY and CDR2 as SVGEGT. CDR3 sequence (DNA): TGTGCCAGCAGTCCATCTAGCGGGGGGGCACATGAGCAGTTCTTC. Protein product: CASSPSSGGAHEQFF.

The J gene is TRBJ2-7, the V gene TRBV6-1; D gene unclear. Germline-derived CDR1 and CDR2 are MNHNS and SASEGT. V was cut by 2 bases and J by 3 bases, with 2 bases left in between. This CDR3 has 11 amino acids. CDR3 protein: CASSEYYEQYF. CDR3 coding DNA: TGTGCCAGCAGTGAATACTACGAGCAGTACTTC.

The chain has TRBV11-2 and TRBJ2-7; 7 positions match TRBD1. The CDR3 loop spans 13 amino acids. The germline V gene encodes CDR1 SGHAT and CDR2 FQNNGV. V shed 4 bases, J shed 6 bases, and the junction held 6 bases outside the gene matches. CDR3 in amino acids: CASSSRGFGEQYF. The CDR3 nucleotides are TGTGCCAGCAGCTCCAGGGGGTTTGGCGAGCAGTACTTC.

The CDR3 DNA follows: TGTGCCTGGAGTGAAACGGACACCGGGGAGCTGTTTTTT. Translated, it gives CAWSETDTGELFF. The chain joins TRBV30 to TRBJ2-2, with D uncertain. The V end lost 1 base, the J end lost 3 bases, and 6 bases lay between the germline ends. CDR3 size: 13 residues. Germline CDR1 reads GTSNPN; CDR2 reads SVGIG (reference sequence).